This T cell receptor (beta chain) was captured by sequencing in a study of response to subunit inactivated influenza vaccine. TCRdb fed the RT-PCR reads into MiXCR, producing one record per CDR3 protein. The sample consists of 180,000 or so distinct CDR3 sequences, more than 10% of them appearing once. This clonotype was seen a handful of times. Looked up from germline, CDR1 is MDHEN and CDR2 is SYDVKM. The V end was cut by 8 bases, the J end by 3 bases, with 5 bases between. CDR3 length equals 10 residues. The data also belong to a second study, concerning T cells expressing NK-cell markers. From that second work: The authors made TCR beta cDNA libraries by 5'RACE template switching. This switching added a universal primer site and UMIs. Whether expanded NKG2C-expressing T cell clones recognize HCMV is unknown.

The receptor comes from a man aged 50 to 60 who received an inactivated influenza vaccine. The material was CD8+ T cells sorted from PBMCs, obtained roughly 12 days after vaccination. The V gene is TRBV28, the J gene TRBJ2-7; D is unclear. DNA of the CDR3: TGTGCCAGCGGTGTCTACGAGCAGTACTTC. Translation: CASGVYEQYF.